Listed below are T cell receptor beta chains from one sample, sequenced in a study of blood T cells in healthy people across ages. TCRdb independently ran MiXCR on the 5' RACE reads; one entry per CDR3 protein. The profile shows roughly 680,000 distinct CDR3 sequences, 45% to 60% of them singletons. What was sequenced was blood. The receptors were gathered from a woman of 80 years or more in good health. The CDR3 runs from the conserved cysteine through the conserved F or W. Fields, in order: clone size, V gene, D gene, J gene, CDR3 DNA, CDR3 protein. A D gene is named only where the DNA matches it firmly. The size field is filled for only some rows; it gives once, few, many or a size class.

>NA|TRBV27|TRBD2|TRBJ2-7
TGTGCCAGCAGTTACCGACTAGCGGTCAGGAATGAGCAGTACTTC
CASSYRLAVRNEQYF
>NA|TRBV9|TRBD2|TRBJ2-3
TGTGCCAGCAGCCAGAGGGAGGGGCGCGGGCTTTCCACAGATACGCAGTATTTT
CASSQREGRGLSTDTQYF
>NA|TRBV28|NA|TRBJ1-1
TGTGCCAGCAGTTTAAATGGGAGGGGAGCGACTGAAGCTTTCTTT
CASSLNGRGATEAFF
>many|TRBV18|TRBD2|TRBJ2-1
TGTGCCAGCTCACCTGTCGGGAGGGAGCAGTTCTTC
CASSPVGREQFF
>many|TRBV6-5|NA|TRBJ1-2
TGTGCCAGCCGAGTTAGGGGGAATGGCTACACCTTC
CASRVRGNGYTF
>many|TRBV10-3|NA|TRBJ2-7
TGTGCCATCAGTGAGAGTAACGAGCAGTACTTC
CAISESNEQYF
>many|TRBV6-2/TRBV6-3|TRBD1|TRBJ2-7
TGTGCCAGCAGCCAAGGGACAGGGGGTCCCTACGAGCAGTACTTC
CASSQGTGGPYEQYF
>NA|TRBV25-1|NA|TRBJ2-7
TGTGCCAGCAGTGAATATGGAAGCTCCTACGAGCAGTACTTC
CASSEYGSSYEQYF
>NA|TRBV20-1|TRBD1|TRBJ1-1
TGCAGTGCCCTACAGGGGAGCACTGAAGTTTTCTTT
CSALQGSTEVFF
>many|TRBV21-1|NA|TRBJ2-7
TGTGCCAGCAGCAAAGGCACGCACGAGCAGTACTTC
CASSKGTHEQYF
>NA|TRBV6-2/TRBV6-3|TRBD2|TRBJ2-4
TGTGCCAGCAGATCCGGGACTAGCGGGGGAGTCCCGGCCAAAAACATTCAGTACTTC
CASRSGTSGGVPAKNIQYF
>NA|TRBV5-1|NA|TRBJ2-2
TGCGCCAGCAGCCGAACAGCTAATACGAACACCGGGGAGCTGTTTTTT
CASSRTANTNTGELFF
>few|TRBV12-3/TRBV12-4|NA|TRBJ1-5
TGTGCCAGCAGTTTCAACAGCTTCAGCAATCAGCCCCAGCATTTT
CASSFNSFSNQPQHF
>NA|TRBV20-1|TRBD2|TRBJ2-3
TGCAGTGCCCTTAGCGGGAGGGCCGTAGATACGCAGTATTTT
CSALSGRAVDTQYF
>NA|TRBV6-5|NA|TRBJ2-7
TGTGCCAGCAGTTACCGTGCAGGGCTGGTCTACGAGCAGTACTTC
CASSYRAGLVYEQYF
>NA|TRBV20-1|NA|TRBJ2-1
TGCAGTGCTAGAGACATGAAGAATGAGCAGTTCTTC
CSARDMKNEQFF
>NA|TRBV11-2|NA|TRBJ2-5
TGTGCCAGCAGTAGAGGGTCAGGGTACGAGACCCAGTACTTC
CASSRGSGYETQYF
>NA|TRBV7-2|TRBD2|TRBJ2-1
TGTGCCAGCAGCTCCTCTCCTAGCGGGGGGGGCTATGAGCAGTTCTTC
CASSSSPSGGGYEQFF
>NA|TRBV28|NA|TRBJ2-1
TGTGCCAGCAGTCCGGCGGGGCGCAATGAACAGTTCTTC
CASSPAGRNEQFF
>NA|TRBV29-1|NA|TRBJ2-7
TGCAGCGTTGTGACAGGAAAATACTACGAGCAGTACTTC
CSVVTGKYYEQYF
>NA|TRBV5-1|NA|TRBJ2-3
TGCGCCAGCAGCTTGGCCTGGGGGCCCACAGATACGCAGTATTTT
CASSLAWGPTDTQYF
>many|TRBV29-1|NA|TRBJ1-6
TGCAGCGTTAGGGACGGAGTTAATAATTCACCCCTCCACTTT
CSVRDGVNNSPLHF
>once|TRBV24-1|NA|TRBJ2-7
TGTGCCCAAGGGGTGAAAACCTACGAGCAGTACTTC
CAQGVKTYEQYF
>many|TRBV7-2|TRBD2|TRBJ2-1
TGTGCCAGCAGCTTAGATAGGGCGCTAGCGGGGGTTGAGCAGTTCTTC
CASSLDRALAGVEQFF
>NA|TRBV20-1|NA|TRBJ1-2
TGCAGTGCTATTAGCCAGGGGCTAAACTATGGCTACACCTTC
CSAISQGLNYGYTF
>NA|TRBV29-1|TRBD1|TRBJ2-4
TGCAGCGTTGATTCCCGGGGACAGGACGGTACAAACATTCAGTACTTC
CSVDSRGQDGTNIQYF
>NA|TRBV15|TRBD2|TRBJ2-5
TGTGCCACCAGCAGAGAGATTCCGGGAGGGCCGAATGAGCAGTACTTC
CATSREIPGGPNEQYF
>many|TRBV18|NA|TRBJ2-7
TGTGCCAGCTCACCAGGCCGAATGGGGTACGAGCAGTACTTC
CASSPGRMGYEQYF
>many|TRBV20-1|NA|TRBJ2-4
TGCAGTGTATTCGGGGGCAGAAACATTCAGTACTTC
CSVFGGRNIQYF
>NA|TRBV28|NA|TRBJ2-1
TGTGCCAGCAGAAAAGGGGGGGCGTCCTCCTACAATGAGCAGTTCTTC
CASRKGGASSYNEQFF
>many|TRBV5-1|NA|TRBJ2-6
TGCGCCAGCAGCTTGGTGGAGGTGGCGAGGGCCAACGTCCTGACTTTC
CASSLVEVARANVLTF
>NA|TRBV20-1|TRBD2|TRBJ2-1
TGCAGTGCCTTTAGCGGGAGGCTAAAGTTCTTC
CSAFSGRLKFF
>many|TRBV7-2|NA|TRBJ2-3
TGTGCCAGCAGCTTATATCCGACAGATACGCAGTATTTT
CASSLYPTDTQYF
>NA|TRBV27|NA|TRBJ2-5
NA
CARAYFCASSPPTSGGGNEQYF
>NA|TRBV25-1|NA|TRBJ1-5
TGTGCCAGCAGTAGGATTGGGGGTGATCAGCCCCAGCATTTT
CASSRIGGDQPQHF
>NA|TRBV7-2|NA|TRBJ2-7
TGTGCCAGCAGCTTAGCTCGGTCTGTCAAGTCCTACGAGCAGTACTTC
CASSLARSVKSYEQYF
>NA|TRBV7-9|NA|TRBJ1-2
TGTGCCAGCAGCCCCCAGCCCCGATCAAACGCCGGAGGCTACACCTTC
CASSPQPRSNAGGYTF
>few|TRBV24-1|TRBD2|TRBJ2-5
TGTGCCACGTCTCATAGCGGGATCCCCAGGAATGAGCAGTACTTC
CATSHSGIPRNEQYF
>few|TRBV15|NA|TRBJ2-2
TGTGCCACCAGCACTGGGGGGGGCTACGGGGAGCTGTTTTTT
CATSTGGGYGELFF
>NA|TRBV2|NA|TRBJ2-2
TGTGCCAGCACGCCCGGGGAAGGGGAGCTGTTTTTT
CASTPGEGELFF
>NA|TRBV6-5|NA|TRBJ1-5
TGTGCCAGCGGGAATAGCAATCAGCCCCAGCATTTT
CASGNSNQPQHF